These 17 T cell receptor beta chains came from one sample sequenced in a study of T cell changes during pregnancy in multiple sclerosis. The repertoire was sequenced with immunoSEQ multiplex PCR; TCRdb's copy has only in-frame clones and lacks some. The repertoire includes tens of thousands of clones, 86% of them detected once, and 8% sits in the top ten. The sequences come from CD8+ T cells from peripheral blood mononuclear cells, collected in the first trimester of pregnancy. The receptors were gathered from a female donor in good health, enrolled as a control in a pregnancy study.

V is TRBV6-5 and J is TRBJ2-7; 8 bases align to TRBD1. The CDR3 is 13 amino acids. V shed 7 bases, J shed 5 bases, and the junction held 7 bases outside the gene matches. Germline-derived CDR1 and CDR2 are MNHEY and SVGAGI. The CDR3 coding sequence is TGTGCCAGCACCGGGACAGGACTTAACGAGCAGTACTTC. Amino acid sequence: CASTGTGLNEQYF.

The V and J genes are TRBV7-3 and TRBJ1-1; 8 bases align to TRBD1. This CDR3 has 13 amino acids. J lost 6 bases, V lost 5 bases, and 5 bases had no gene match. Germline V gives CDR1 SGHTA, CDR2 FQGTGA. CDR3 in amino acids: CASSPQGEAEAFF. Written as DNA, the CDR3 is TGTGCCAGCAGCCCACAGGGGGAGGCTGAAGCTTTCTTT.

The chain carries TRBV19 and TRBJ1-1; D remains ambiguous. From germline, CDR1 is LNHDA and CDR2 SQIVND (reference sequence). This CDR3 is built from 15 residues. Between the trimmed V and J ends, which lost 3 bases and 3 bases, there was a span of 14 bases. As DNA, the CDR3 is TGTGCCAGTAGTATGTGGAGGAGGTTAGACACTGAAGCTTTCTTT. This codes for CASSMWRRLDTEAFF.

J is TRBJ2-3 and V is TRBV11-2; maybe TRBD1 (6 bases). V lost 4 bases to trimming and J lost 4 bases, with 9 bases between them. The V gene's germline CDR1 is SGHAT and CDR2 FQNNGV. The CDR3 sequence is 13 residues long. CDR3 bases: TGTGCCAGCAGCTCTACAGGGCCAGATACGCAGTATTTT. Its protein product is CASSSTGPDTQYF.

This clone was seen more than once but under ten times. CDR3 sequence (DNA): TGTGCCAGCAGCTCCAGGGGTTCGAACACTGAAGCTTTCTTT. This codes for CASSSRGSNTEAFF. The rearrangement links TRBV11-2 to TRBJ1-1; TRBD1 is a possible D gene (6 bases). Looked up from germline, CDR1 is SGHAT and CDR2 is FQNNGV. CDR3 length: 14 amino acids. Trimming stripped 4 bases from V and 1 base from J, with 10 bases between.

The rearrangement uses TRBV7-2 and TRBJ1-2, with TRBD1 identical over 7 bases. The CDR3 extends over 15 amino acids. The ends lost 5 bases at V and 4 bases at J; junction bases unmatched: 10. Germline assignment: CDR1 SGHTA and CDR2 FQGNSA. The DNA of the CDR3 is TGTGCCAGCAGCCCCCGGGACAGCCCTCTCTATGGCTACACCTTC. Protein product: CASSPRDSPLYGYTF.

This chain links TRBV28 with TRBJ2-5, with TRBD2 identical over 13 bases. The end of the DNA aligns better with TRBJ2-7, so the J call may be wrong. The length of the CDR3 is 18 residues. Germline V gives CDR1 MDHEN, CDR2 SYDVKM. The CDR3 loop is CASSLTSGGAGITYEQYF. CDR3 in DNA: TGTGCCAGCAGCTTAACTAGCGGGGGGGCCGGAATTACCTACGAGCAGTACTTC.

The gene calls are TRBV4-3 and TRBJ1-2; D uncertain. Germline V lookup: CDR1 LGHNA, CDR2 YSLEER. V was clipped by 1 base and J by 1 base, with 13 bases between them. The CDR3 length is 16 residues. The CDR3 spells CASSQGADNINYGYTF. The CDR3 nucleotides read TGCGCCAGCAGCCAAGGGGCAGACAATATTAACTATGGCTACACCTTC.

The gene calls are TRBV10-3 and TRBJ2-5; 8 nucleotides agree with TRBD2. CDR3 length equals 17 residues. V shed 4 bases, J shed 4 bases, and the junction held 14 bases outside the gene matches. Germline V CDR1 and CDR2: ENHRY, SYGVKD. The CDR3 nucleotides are TGTGCCATCAGTGTGTTCCCGGGAGGGCTCGTCGGAGAGACCCAGTACTTC. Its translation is CAISVFPGGLVGETQYF.

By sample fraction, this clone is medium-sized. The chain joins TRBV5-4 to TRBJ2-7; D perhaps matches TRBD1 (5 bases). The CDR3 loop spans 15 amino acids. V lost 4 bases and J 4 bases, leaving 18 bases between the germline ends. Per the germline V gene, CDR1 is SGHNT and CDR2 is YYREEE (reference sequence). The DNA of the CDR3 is TGTGCCAGCAGCCCAACGACAGCTTGGGGATACGAGCAGTACTTC. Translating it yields CASSPTTAWGYEQYF.

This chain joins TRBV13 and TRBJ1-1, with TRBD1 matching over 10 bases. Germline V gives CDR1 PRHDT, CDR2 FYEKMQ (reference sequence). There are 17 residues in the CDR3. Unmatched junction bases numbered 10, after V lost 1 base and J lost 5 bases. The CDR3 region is CASSLEGGDRGQTEAFF. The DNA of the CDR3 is TGTGCCAGCAGCTTAGAAGGTGGGGACAGGGGACAAACTGAAGCTTTCTTT.

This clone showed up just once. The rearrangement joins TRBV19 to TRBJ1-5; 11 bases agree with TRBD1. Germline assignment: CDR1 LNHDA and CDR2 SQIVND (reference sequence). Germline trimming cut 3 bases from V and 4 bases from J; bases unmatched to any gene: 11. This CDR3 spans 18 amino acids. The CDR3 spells CASSIPGTGGAKNQPQHF. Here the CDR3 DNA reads TGTGCCAGTAGTATCCCGGGGACAGGGGGAGCTAAAAATCAGCCCCAGCATTTT.

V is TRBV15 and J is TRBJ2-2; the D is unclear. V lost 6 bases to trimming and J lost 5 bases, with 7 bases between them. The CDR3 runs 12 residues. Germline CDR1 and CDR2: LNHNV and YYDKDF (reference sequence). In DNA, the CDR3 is TGTGCCACCAGATGGGCTACCGGGGAGCTGTTTTTT. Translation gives CATRWATGELFF.

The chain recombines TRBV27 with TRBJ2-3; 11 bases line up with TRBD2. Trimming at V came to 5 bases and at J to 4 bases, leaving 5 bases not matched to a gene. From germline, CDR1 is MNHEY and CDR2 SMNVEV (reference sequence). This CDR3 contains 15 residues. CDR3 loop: CASSPPGLAADTQYF. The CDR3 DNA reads TGTGCCAGCAGTCCCCCGGGACTAGCGGCAGATACGCAGTATTTT.

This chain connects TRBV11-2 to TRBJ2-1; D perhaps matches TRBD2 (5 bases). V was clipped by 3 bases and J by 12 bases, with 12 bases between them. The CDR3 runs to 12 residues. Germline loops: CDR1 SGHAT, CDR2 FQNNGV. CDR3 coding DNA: TGTGCCAGCAGCTTGGGGAGAACGACGCAGTTCTTC. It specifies CASSLGRTTQFF.

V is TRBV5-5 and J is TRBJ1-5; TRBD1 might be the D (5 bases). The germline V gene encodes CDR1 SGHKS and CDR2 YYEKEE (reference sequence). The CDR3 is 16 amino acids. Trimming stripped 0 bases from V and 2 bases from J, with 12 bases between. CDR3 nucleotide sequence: TGTGCCAGCAGCTTGGATACGTCACAGGGCAATCAGCCCCAGCATTTT. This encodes CASSLDTSQGNQPQHF.

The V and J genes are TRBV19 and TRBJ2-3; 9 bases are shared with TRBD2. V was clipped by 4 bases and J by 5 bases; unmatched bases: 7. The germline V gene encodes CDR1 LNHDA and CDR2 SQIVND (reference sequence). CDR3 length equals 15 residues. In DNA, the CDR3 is TGTGCCAGTAGTAATGCGGGGGGGCTTTTAGATACGCAGTATTTT. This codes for CASSNAGGLLDTQYF.